This T cell receptor (beta chain) was found in a study of T cell responses to AZD1222 COVID-19 vaccine. Study-wide results and limits: Clonal diversity may have been underestimated, and the donors were mostly white British, with more females than males. Regions left unmutated in variants are reportedly the target of nearly half of spike-specific TCRs. Dominant CD4 TCR responses targeted spike regions 160-218 and 743-854. Repertoire samples came only from after the peak T cell response.

In its sample, this clone was seen once. Its antigen is unknown. This CDR3 has 17 residues. Germline CDR1 reads MGHRA; CDR2 reads YSYEKL. V lost 1 base and J lost 0; bases outside the gene matches: 9. The table came from immunoSEQ multiplex PCR; TCRdb's copy has only in-frame clones and leaves some out. The sample has about 140,000 clones, almost 90% seen once. The material sequenced was peripheral blood, taken on day 0 of AZD1222 vaccination. This chain joins TRBV4-1 and TRBJ2-7; 7 positions agree with TRBD2. This receptor was identified in an adult in good health. DNA of the CDR3: TGCGCCAGCAGCCAAGTGGATAGCGGGCCCCTCTCCTACGAGCAGTACTTC. Its translation: CASSQVDSGPLSYEQYF.